This T cell receptor beta chain was sequenced for a study of cytomegalovirus exposure and HLA in healthy donors. This clone was seen a handful of times. PCR involved 60 Vbeta and 13 Jbeta primers. Clones were read by immunoSEQ multiplex PCR, and TCRdb kept only the in-frame ones, dropping some. This table has about 170,000 clones, about 85% appearing once. The source is a man in his thirties or forties in good health and CMV-seropositive. Sequenced input: PBMCs.

The CDR3 is CASSSPGQGDYGYTF. In DNA, the CDR3 is TGTGCCAGCAGTTCCCCGGGACAGGGGGACTATGGCTACACCTTC. V and J are TRBV27 and TRBJ1-2; 11 nucleotides match TRBD1. Germline CDR1 reads MNHEY; CDR2 reads SMNVEV (reference sequence). This CDR3 is built from 15 residues. The junction had 4 bases not matched to a gene; V was cut back by 4 bases and J by 3 bases.